This passage covers 22 T cell receptor beta chains from one sample sequenced in a study of siplizumab effects on memory and regulatory T cells. Clones were sequenced by immunoSEQ multiplex PCR, and TCRdb holds only the in-frame ones, with some missing. Found here are around 110,000 clones, approximately 94% of them singletons; the top ten hold 1.5% to 2%. Sample: non-Treg CD4+ T cells sorted from blood. The receptors were sampled from a human donor in good health.

This sequence joins TRBV4-2 and TRBJ2-2; D is unresolved. With 0 bases removed from V and 3 bases from J, the gap between germline ends came to 8 bases. This CDR3 spans 15 amino acids. In germline, CDR1 is LGHNA, CDR2 YNFKEQ. CDR3 in amino acids: CASSQEWADTGELFF. The CDR3 nucleotides are TGTGCCAGCAGCCAAGAATGGGCCGACACCGGGGAGCTGTTTTTT.

The chain uses TRBV5-6 and TRBJ2-7; 8 bases fit TRBD1. The germline V gene encodes CDR1 SGHDT and CDR2 YYEEEE. The CDR3 spans 13 residues. With V trimmed by 5 bases and J by 3 bases, 4 bases remained unmatched. The CDR3 sequence: CASSLTGDYEQYF. DNA for the CDR3: TGTGCCAGCAGTTTGACAGGGGACTACGAGCAGTACTTC.

The V call is TRBV2, the J call TRBJ2-7; no clear D gene. The ends were cut back, 1 base at V and 6 bases at J, with 13 bases in the middle. The CDR3 loop spans 14 amino acids. Germline V gives CDR1 SNHLY, CDR2 FYNNEI. This CDR3 is CASSEGQAPSEQYF. DNA of the CDR3: TGTGCCAGCAGTGAAGGGCAGGCCCCGAGCGAGCAGTACTTC.

The chain couples TRBV10-3 to TRBJ2-5, with a tentative D call TRBD1 (6 bases). The CDR3 spans 14 residues. The germline V and J ends were trimmed by 6 bases and 4 bases, with 15 bases remaining between them. Germline CDR1 is ENHRY and CDR2 is SYGVKD. CDR3 in amino acids: CAIRRTEFGETQYF. Written as DNA, the CDR3 is TGTGCCATCAGGAGGACAGAATTCGGAGAGACCCAGTACTTC.

The chain carries TRBV4-2 and TRBJ2-7, with 11 bases identical to TRBD2. This CDR3 is built from 14 residues. Germline-derived CDR1 and CDR2 are LGHNA and YNFKEQ. The J segment lost 4 bases and the V segment lost 5 bases, leaving 4 bases of the junction unmatched. The CDR3 sequence: CASSLRTSGYEQYF. As DNA, the CDR3 is TGTGCCAGCAGCTTAAGGACTAGCGGGTACGAGCAGTACTTC.

The V and J genes are TRBV2 and TRBJ2-7, with 12 bases that match TRBD2. Germline trimming cut 7 bases from V and 6 bases from J; bases unmatched to any gene: 10. Per germline, CDR1 SNHLY and CDR2 FYNNEI. This CDR3 region has 15 residues. In nucleotides, the CDR3 is TGTGCCAGCAAGGGGCCTAGACTAGCGGGAGTCGAGCAGTACTTC. This codes for CASKGPRLAGVEQYF. The variable domain in full, with the rest retrieved from reference TRBV2 and TRBJ2-7, is EPEVTQTPSHQVTQMGQEVILRCVPISNHLYFYWYRQILGQKVEFLVSFYNNEISEKSEIFDDQFSVERPDGSNFTLKIRSTKLEDSAMYFCASKGPRLAGVEQYFGPGTRLTVT.

Only a few counts were recorded for this clone. The CDR3 DNA sequence: TGTGCCAGCAACCCAGGGATAGCACCCCTCCACTTT. Encoded protein: CASNPGIAPLHF. This chain connects TRBV28 to TRBJ1-6; D may be TRBD1 (5 bases). V was clipped by 7 bases and J by 11 bases, with 12 bases between them. CDR1 and CDR2 from the germline V gene are MDHEN and SYDVKM. CDR3 length equals 12 residues.

This sequence joins TRBV2 and TRBJ1-4; D ambiguous. Trimming shortened V by 4 bases and J by 5 bases, and 8 bases separated the two germline ends. Germline V lookup: CDR1 SNHLY, CDR2 FYNNEI. CDR3 size: 13 residues. This CDR3 reads CASSGRVNEKLFF. The DNA of the CDR3 is TGTGCCAGCAGTGGACGGGTGAATGAAAAACTGTTTTTT.

The V call is TRBV5-6, the J call TRBJ1-4; D is unclear. Germline V gene sequence: CDR1 SGHDT, CDR2 YYEEEE. The CDR3 has 15 amino acids. V shed 4 bases and J shed 3 bases, with 13 bases lying between them. CDR3 nucleotides: TGTGCCAGCAGCCCCACTGTAGGAGCTAATGAAAAACTGTTTTTT. It encodes CASSPTVGANEKLFF.

The rearrangement uses TRBV27 and TRBJ2-7; 9 bases fit TRBD1. V was pared by 2 bases and J by 4 bases, with 3 bases of the junction left unmatched. The CDR3 totals 14 residues. CDR1 and CDR2 (germline): MNHEY, SMNVEV (reference sequence). CDR3 DNA: TGTGCCAGCAGTTTACGCGGGACAGGGTACGAGCAGTACTTC. It translates to CASSLRGTGYEQYF.

Comment on this clone: One end of the junction is discordant with germline, which a read error may explain. The chain is built from TRBV11-2 and TRBJ2-5; 12 positions match TRBD2. The germline CDR1 and CDR2 sequences are SGHAT and FQNNGV. The CDR3 has 13 residues. CDR3 in DNA: TGTGCCAGCAGCTCGGCTAGCGGGAGGGCCTCGCACTTC. It codes for CASSSASGRASHF. Full variable domain (missing parts from reference TRBV11-2 and TRBJ2-5): EAGVAQSPRYKIIEKRQSVAFWCNPISGHATLYWYQQILGQGPKLLIQFQNNGVVDDSQLPKDRFSAERLKGVDSTLKIQPAKLEDSAVYLCASSSASGRASHFGPGTRLLVL.

This clone has a single count. The chain links TRBV6-1 to TRBJ1-2; 10 bases are shared with TRBD1. Germline CDR1 is MNHNS and CDR2 is SASEGT. The CDR3 has 15 residues. The V and J ends lost 1 base and 2 bases, in that order; junction bases with no gene match: 1. The CDR3 DNA follows: TGTGCCAGCAGTGAAGGGGGACAGGGGAACTATGGCTACACCTTC. Encoded protein: CASSEGGQGNYGYTF.

This chain joins TRBV5-8 and TRBJ1-1; D is undetermined. V was cut by 1 base and J by 1 base, with 5 bases left in between. CDR1 is SGHTS, CDR2 YDEGEE, per germline. The CDR3 totals 13 residues. DNA of the CDR3: TGTGCCAGCAGCTTGCCACAGAACACTGAAGCTTTCTTT. Its protein is CASSLPQNTEAFF.

The chain couples TRBV19 to TRBJ1-2, with a weak D call TRBD1 (6 bases). Germline V CDR1 and CDR2: LNHDA, SQIVND (reference sequence). The CDR3 consists of 17 residues. V was pared by 4 bases and J by 0 bases, with 18 bases between. Written as DNA, the CDR3 is TGTGCCAGTAGTAAACGCCTCCTTGGACAGACTAACTATGGCTACACCTTC. Amino acid sequence: CASSKRLLGQTNYGYTF. Full variable domain (remainder filled in from reference TRBV19 and TRBJ1-2): DGGITQSPKYLFRKEGQNVTLSCEQNLNHDAMYWYRQDPGQGLRLIYYSQIVNDFQKGDIAEGYSVSREKKESFPLTVTSAQKNPTAFYLCASSKRLLGQTNYGYTFGSGTRLTVV.

The rearrangement joins TRBV2 to TRBJ1-4, with D hard to call. The CDR3 is 13 residues long. Germline CDR1 reads SNHLY; CDR2 reads FYNNEI. V was pared by 7 bases and J by 7 bases, with 13 bases between. In DNA form, the CDR3 reads TGTGCCAGCAAGGCAGGATGGACTGAAAAACTGTTTTTT. Translated, it gives CASKAGWTEKLFF.

This chain links TRBV16 with TRBJ1-5; D is perhaps TRBD1 (6 bases). With 4 bases removed from V and 0 bases from J, the gap between germline ends came to 10 bases. Per the germline V gene, CDR1 is KGHSY and CDR2 is FQNENV. The CDR3 is 15 residues long. DNA of the CDR3: TGTGCCAGCAGCCCCGGACAGAGTAGCAATCAGCCCCAGCATTTT. Translated: CASSPGQSSNQPQHF.

The CDR3 DNA is TGTGCCAGCAGTTACCTGGGGACAGGGACTTACGAGCAGTACTTC. Amino acid sequence: CASSYLGTGTYEQYF. The genes are TRBV6-6 and TRBJ2-5; 9 positions match TRBD1. Gene TRBJ2-7 matches the end of the DNA better, so the J call may be wrong. Germline V gene lookup returns CDR1 MNHNY and CDR2 SVGAGI (reference sequence). CDR3 length equals 15 residues.

The rearrangement joins TRBV7-6 to TRBJ2-2; unclear D gene. CDR1 is SGHVS, CDR2 FNYEAQ, per germline. Trimming removed 4 bases at V and 1 base at J, with 10 bases between. The CDR3 is made up of 15 amino acids. The chain's CDR3 is CASSWASGNTGELFF. The CDR3 nucleotides are TGTGCCAGCAGCTGGGCATCCGGGAACACCGGGGAGCTGTTTTTT.

This clone was seen once. The chain uses TRBV18 and TRBJ1-1; D is unclear. The germline V gene encodes CDR1 KGHSH and CDR2 LQKENI. With 5 bases removed from V and 0 bases from J, the gap between germline ends came to 10 bases. CDR3 size: 14 residues. This CDR3 reads CASSSGLLNTEAFF. The DNA of the CDR3 is TGTGCCAGCTCAAGTGGACTCCTGAACACTGAAGCTTTCTTT.

The V call is TRBV9, the J call TRBJ2-4; 7 nucleotides line up with TRBD2. Trimming removed 4 bases from V and 9 bases from J; junction bases left unmatched: 10. CDR3 length: 14 residues. Germline V gene lookup returns CDR1 SGDLS and CDR2 YYNGEE. The CDR3 DNA follows: TGTGCCAGCAGCACCCGACTAGCCCAAAGCATTCAGTACTTC. As protein: CASSTRLAQSIQYF.

This chain's CDR3 is CSGGQGSETQYF. The DNA for the CDR3 is TGCAGCGGGGGACAGGGTTCAGAGACCCAGTACTTC. The gene calls are TRBV29-1 and TRBJ2-5, with TRBD1 matching 9 bases. Germline CDR1 reads SQVTM; CDR2 reads ANQGSEA. With 7 bases clipped from V and 4 bases from J, the junction kept 4 bases outside the gene matches. This CDR3 comprises 12 residues.

The chain carries TRBV11-3 and TRBJ1-4; 8 bases match TRBD1. Germline V lookup: CDR1 SGHNT, CDR2 YENEEA. The length of the CDR3 is 13 residues. J was trimmed by 7 bases and V by 9 bases; bases with no gene match: 7. CDR3: CASSTGGGEKLFF. For the CDR3, the DNA is TGTGCCAGTAGCACAGGGGGAGGTGAAAAACTGTTTTTT.